Listed here are 22 T cell receptor beta chains from one sample, sequenced in a study of a mutant IDH1 vaccine in newly diagnosed glioma. Their specific antigens are unknown. The time point: week 23, last vaccination. Topical imiquimod accompanied each vaccine dose, which consisted of 300 ug of mutant IDH1 20-mer peptide. Assay used: immunoSEQ multiplex PCR; TCRdb lists only in-frame clones, some missing. The sample shows 30,000 to 40,000 clones, roughly 76% of them seen only once. The source was PBMCs, collected from a glioma patient whose treatment included an IDH1 peptide vaccine. These receptors were taken from a man aged 35 to 55 with glioma.

The J gene is TRBJ2-7, the V gene TRBV7-6; 10 bases align to TRBD2. Germline-derived CDR1 and CDR2 are SGHVS and FNYEAQ. V shed 3 bases, J shed 5 bases, and the junction held 7 bases outside the gene matches. This CDR3 has 15 amino acids. CDR3 coding DNA: TGTGCCAGCAGCTTCTGGGATAGCGGGGGGAACGAGCAGTACTTC. Protein: CASSFWDSGGNEQYF.

The chain couples TRBV5-5 to TRBJ2-7; D unresolved. Trimming took off 4 bases at V and 2 bases at J, with 4 bases between the two ends. The CDR3 consists of 11 residues. Germline lookup yields CDR1 SGHKS and CDR2 YYEKEE (reference sequence). CDR3 in DNA: TGTGCCAGCAGCCTCCCCTACGAGCAGTACTTC. This gives the protein CASSLPYEQYF. The full variable domain, in which reference TRBV5-5 and TRBJ2-7 provide the parts outside the CDR3, is DAGVTQSPTHLIKTRGQQVTLRCSPISGHKSVSWYQQVLGQGPQFIFQYYEKEERGRGNFPDRFSARQFPNYSSELNVNALLLGDSALYLCASSLPYEQYFGPGTRLTVT.

The rearrangement uses TRBV6-5 and TRBJ2-5; D is unclear. This CDR3 contains 11 residues. The ends were cut back, 4 bases at V and 9 bases at J, with 9 bases in the middle. Germline values: CDR1 MNHEY, CDR2 SVGAGI. CDR3 sequence reads: CASSSLLSQYF. The DNA for the CDR3 is TGTGCCAGCAGTTCCCTCCTGTCCCAGTACTTC.

The chain couples TRBV4-3 to TRBJ2-1; D may be TRBD2 (7 bases). Deletions cut 1 base from V and 7 bases from J, with 17 bases between. Germline CDR1 reads LGHNA; CDR2 reads YSLEER. The CDR3 loop spans 16 amino acids. CDR3 bases: TGCGCCAGCAGCCAAGGTTGGCGGGGGCGAATGAATGAGCAGTTCTTC. This gives the protein CASSQGWRGRMNEQFF.

The chain uses TRBV19 and TRBJ2-3; TRBD2 matches at 7 bases. CDR1 LNHDA and CDR2 SQIVND come from the germline V gene (reference sequence). The CDR3 runs 16 residues. V lost 6 bases, J lost 4 bases, and 13 bases stayed unmatched. This CDR3 reads CASRPQGGPLSDTQYF. For the CDR3, the DNA is TGTGCCAGTAGGCCGCAGGGAGGGCCCCTCTCAGATACGCAGTATTTT.

This sequence joins TRBV15 and TRBJ2-3; TRBD1 aligns across 9 bases. The V gene end was trimmed by 5 bases and the J gene end by 2 bases; junction bases not matched to a gene: 8. Germline CDR1 is LNHNV and CDR2 is YYDKDF (reference sequence). The CDR3 runs 16 residues. The CDR3 sequence: CATSLPGQGHTDTQYF. In nucleotides, the CDR3 is TGTGCCACCAGCCTACCGGGACAGGGTCACACAGATACGCAGTATTTT.

The genes are TRBV29-1 and TRBJ2-1, with D possibly TRBD2 on 6 matching bases. Germline CDR1 is SQVTM and CDR2 is ANQGSEA. This CDR3 has 11 amino acids. The germline V and J ends were trimmed by 1 base and 10 bases, with 8 bases remaining between them. The DNA of the CDR3 is TGCAGCGTTGAAGGGAGGGGAGAGCAGTTCTTC. Translation: CSVEGRGEQFF.

The rearrangement joins TRBV19 to TRBJ2-3, with TRBD1 matching over 8 bases. In germline, CDR1 is LNHDA, CDR2 SQIVND (reference sequence). The trim removed 8 bases at V and 1 base at J, leaving 5 bases unmatched. CDR3 size: 14 residues. CDR3 amino acids: CASRTGFGTDTQYF. The CDR3, as DNA: TGTGCCAGTCGGACAGGGTTCGGCACAGATACGCAGTATTTT.

Only a few counts were recorded for this clone. This chain uses TRBV6-1 with TRBJ2-5; either TRBD1 or TRBD2 may fit D (5 bases each). The V and J ends lost 4 bases and 2 bases respectively, with 14 bases between them. Germline V gene sequence: CDR1 MNHNS, CDR2 SASEGT. CDR3 length equals 15 residues. The CDR3 DNA is TGTGCCAGCAGTGGAGGGCAGGGTAGACAAGAGACCCAGTACTTC. It specifies CASSGGQGRQETQYF.

V is TRBV5-4 and J is TRBJ1-2, with TRBD1 as a possible D gene (5 bases). The V end was cut by 3 bases, the J end by 2 bases, with 14 bases between. CDR1 is SGHNT, CDR2 YYREEE, per germline (reference sequence). CDR3 size: 15 residues. CDR3 in amino acids: CASSSALGPNYGYTF. CDR3 nucleotides: TGTGCCAGCAGCTCAGCTTTGGGACCGAACTATGGCTACACCTTC.

This clone appeared once. The chain carries TRBV10-3 and TRBJ2-3; no firm D call. V was shortened by 5 bases and J by 6 bases, with 15 bases between the two germline ends. Germline loops: CDR1 ENHRY, CDR2 SYGVKD. CDR3 length equals 14 residues. CDR3 bases: TGTGCCATCAGTCCCAGGCCCGCCTCCGATACGCAGTATTTT. Translating it yields CAISPRPASDTQYF.

The V and J genes are TRBV7-9 and TRBJ2-3, with D uncertain. This CDR3 has 13 amino acids. CDR1 and CDR2 (germline): SEHNR, FQNEAQ (reference sequence). Trimming took 4 bases from V and 11 from J, leaving 16 bases between them. The CDR3 protein is CASSSAGPLGQYF. CDR3 bases: TGTGCCAGCAGCTCAGCCGGTCCGCTCGGGCAGTATTTT.

There are a few counts of this clone. V and J are TRBV27 and TRBJ1-3; D uncertain. With 6 bases removed from V and 0 bases from J, the gap between germline ends came to 9 bases. CDR1 is MNHEY and CDR2 is SMNVEV in the germline V gene (reference sequence). The CDR3 length is 14 residues. The CDR3, as DNA: TGTGCCAGCAGCCTTTTGAGCTCTGGAAACACCATATATTTT. It is translated as CASSLLSSGNTIYF.

This clone was seen more than once but under ten times. The rearrangement links TRBV9 to TRBJ1-2; 7 bases map to TRBD1. The germline gives CDR1 SGDLS, CDR2 YYNGEE. The CDR3 contains 14 residues. J was trimmed by 4 bases and V by 4 bases; bases with no gene match: 7. The CDR3 region has the DNA TGTGCCAGCAGCTCCCAACGGACAGGCTATGGCTACACCTTC. This encodes CASSSQRTGYGYTF.

This clone has a single count. The chain recombines TRBV25-1 with TRBJ2-1; D is possibly TRBD1 (5 bases). The V gene's germline CDR1 is MGHDK and CDR2 SYGVNS. V lost 8 bases and J 8 bases, leaving 13 bases between the germline ends. The CDR3 has 12 residues. For the CDR3, the DNA is TGTGCCAGCCGCGAAATAGGGGATGAGCAGTTCTTC. Its protein is CASREIGDEQFF.

This clone was found a few times. For the CDR3, the DNA is TGCGCCAGCAGCTTGGGACAGGTCCTTAATGGCTACACCTTC. Amino acid sequence: CASSLGQVLNGYTF. The gene calls are TRBV5-1 and TRBJ1-2, with D maybe TRBD1 (6 bases). The CDR3 spans 14 residues. Germline V gene sequence: CDR1 SGHRS, CDR2 YFSETQ. V lost 0 bases, J lost 6 bases, and 12 bases lay in between.

V is TRBV11-2 and J is TRBJ1-5, with TRBD1 matching over 7 bases. The ends lost 5 bases at V and 0 bases at J; junction bases unmatched: 4. The CDR3 is 15 residues long. Germline loops: CDR1 SGHAT, CDR2 FQNNGV. The CDR3 DNA follows: TGTGCCAGCAGCATTGGACAGGTTAGCAATCAGCCCCAGCATTTT. Translated, it gives CASSIGQVSNQPQHF.

This clone was counted only a few times. The rearrangement links TRBV2 to TRBJ1-1; 7 positions agree with TRBD1. The ends lost 6 bases at V and 5 bases at J; junction bases unmatched: 9. Per the germline V gene, CDR1 is SNHLY and CDR2 is FYNNEI. This CDR3 has 14 residues. The CDR3 sequence: CASRGPTGNTEAFF. In DNA form, the CDR3 reads TGTGCCAGCAGGGGCCCGACAGGGAATACTGAAGCTTTCTTT.

This chain links TRBV4-3 with TRBJ2-1; perhaps D is TRBD1 or TRBD2 (5 bases each). Germline V gene lookup returns CDR1 LGHNA and CDR2 YSLEER. V lost 0 bases and J lost 7, with 10 bases in between. The CDR3 loop spans 14 amino acids. CDR3 nucleotide sequence: TGCGCCAGCAGCCAAGAAGGAGGACAAAATGAGCAGTTCTTC. Amino acids: CASSQEGGQNEQFF.

This clone has only a few counts. The chain has TRBV7-2 and TRBJ2-5, with D uncertain. The germline V gene encodes CDR1 SGHTA and CDR2 FQGNSA. This CDR3 comprises 14 residues. The ends were cut back, 4 bases at V and 7 bases at J, with 16 bases in the middle. The CDR3 sequence is CASSSGFLDGTQYF. The CDR3, as DNA: TGTGCCAGCAGCTCAGGATTCTTAGACGGGACCCAGTACTTC.

This chain connects TRBV30 to TRBJ2-5; 8 positions match TRBD1. Germline loops: CDR1 GTSNPN, CDR2 SVGIG (reference sequence). Trimming removed 3 bases from V and 0 bases from J; junction bases left unmatched: 6. CDR3 length equals 15 residues. The CDR3: CAWSPGTGYQETQYF. The CDR3, as DNA: TGTGCCTGGAGCCCTGGGACAGGATACCAAGAGACCCAGTACTTC.

This clone is a singleton in its sample. This chain links TRBV6-1 with TRBJ2-3; D not certain. This CDR3 comprises 15 residues. CDR1 and CDR2 (germline): MNHNS, SASEGT. Trimming stripped 1 base from V and 2 bases from J, with 10 bases between. This CDR3 is CASSEGRIDTDTQYF. The DNA of the CDR3 is TGTGCCAGCAGTGAAGGGCGAATTGACACAGATACGCAGTATTTT.